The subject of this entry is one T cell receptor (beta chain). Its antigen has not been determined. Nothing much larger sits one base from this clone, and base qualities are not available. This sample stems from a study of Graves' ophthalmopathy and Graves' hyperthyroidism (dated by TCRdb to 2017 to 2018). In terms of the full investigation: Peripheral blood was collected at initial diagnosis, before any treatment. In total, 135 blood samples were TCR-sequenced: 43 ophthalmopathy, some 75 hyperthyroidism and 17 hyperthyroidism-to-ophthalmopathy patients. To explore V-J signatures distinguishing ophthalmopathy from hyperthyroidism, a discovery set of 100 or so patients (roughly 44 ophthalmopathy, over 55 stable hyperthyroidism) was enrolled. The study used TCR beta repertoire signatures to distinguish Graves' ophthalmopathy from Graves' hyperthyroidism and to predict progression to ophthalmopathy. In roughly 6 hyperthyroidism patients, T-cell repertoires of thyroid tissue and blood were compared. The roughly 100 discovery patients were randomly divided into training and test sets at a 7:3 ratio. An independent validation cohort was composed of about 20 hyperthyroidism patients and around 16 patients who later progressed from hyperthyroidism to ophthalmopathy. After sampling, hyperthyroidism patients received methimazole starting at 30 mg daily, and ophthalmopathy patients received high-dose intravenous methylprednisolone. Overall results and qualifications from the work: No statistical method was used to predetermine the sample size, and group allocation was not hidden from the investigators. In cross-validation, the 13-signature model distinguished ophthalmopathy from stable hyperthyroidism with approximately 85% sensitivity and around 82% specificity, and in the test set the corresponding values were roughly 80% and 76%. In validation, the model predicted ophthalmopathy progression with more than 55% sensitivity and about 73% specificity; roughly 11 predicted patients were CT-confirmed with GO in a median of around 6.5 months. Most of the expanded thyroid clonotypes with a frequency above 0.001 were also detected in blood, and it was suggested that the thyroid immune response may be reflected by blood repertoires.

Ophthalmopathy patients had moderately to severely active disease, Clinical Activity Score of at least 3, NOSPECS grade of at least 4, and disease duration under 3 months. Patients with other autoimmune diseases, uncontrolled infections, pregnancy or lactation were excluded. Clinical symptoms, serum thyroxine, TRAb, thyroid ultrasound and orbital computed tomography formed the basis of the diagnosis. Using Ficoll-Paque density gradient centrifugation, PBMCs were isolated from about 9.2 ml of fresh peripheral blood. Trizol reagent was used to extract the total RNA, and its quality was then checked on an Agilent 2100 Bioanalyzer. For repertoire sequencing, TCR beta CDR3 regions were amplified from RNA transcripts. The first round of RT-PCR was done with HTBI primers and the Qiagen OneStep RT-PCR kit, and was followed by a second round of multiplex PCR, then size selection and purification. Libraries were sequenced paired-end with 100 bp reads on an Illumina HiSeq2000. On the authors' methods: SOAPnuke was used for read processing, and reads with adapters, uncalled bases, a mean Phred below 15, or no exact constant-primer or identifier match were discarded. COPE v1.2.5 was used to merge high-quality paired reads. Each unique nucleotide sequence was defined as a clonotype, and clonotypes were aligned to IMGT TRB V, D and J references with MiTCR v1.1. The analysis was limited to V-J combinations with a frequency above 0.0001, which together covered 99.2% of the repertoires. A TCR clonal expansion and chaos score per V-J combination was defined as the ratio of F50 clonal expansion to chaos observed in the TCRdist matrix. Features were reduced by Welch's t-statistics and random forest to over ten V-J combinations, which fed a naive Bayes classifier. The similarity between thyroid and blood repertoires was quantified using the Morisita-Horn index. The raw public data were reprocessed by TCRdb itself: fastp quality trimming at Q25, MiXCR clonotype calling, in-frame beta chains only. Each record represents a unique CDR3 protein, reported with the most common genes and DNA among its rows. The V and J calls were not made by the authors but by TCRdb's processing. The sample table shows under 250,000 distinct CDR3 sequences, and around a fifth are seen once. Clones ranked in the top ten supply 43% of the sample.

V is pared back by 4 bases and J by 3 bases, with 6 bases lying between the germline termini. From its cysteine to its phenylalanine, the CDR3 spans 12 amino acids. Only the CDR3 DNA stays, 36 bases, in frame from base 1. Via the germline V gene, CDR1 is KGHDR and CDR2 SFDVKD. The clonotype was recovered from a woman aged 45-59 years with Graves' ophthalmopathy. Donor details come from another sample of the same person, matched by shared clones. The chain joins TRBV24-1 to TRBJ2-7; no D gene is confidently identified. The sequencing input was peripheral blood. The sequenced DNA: TGTGCCACCAGTGACAGTAACTACGAGCAGTACTTC. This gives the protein CATSDSNYEQYF.